Sequencing of this T cell receptor (beta chain) was carried out in a study of early T cells in non-severe SARS-CoV-2 infection. Regarding the study as a whole: Private and CD4 specificities were missed by VDJdb matching, skewed to anti-spike CD8.

Unique molecular identifiers were added to individual cDNA molecules. TCRdb re-called the 5' RACE reads with MiXCR, one entry per CDR3 protein. The data hold around 52,000 distinct CDR3 sequences, with approximately 6.7% observed a single time. At least ten counts were recorded for this clonotype. Its specificity is not known. Germline V gene sequence: CDR1 GTSNPN, CDR2 SVGIG (reference sequence). This CDR3 has 15 amino acids. V trimming: 5 bases; J trimming: 1 base; junction bases outside the gene matches: 5. Specimen: whole blood. This sequence joins TRBV30 and TRBJ2-3, with 11 nucleotides matching TRBD2. This sequence originates from an adult who was a healthcare worker with PCR-confirmed SARS-CoV-2 infection or an uninfected control (not recorded which). The DNA for the CDR3 is TGTGCCTGGGGATCACTAGCGGGGGGCACAGATACGCAGTATTTT. It encodes CAWGSLAGGTDTQYF.